This TCR beta chain was identified during a study of CD8 T cells in Susac syndrome. The V end was cut by 1 base, the J end by 2 bases, with 9 bases between. The germline CDR1 and CDR2 sequences are SNHLY and FYNNEI. The CDR3 totals 14 residues. TCR beta sequencing covered blood CD8+ and CD4+ T cells. Random hexamers were used to reverse transcribe roughly 0.5 to 1 ug of RNA. TCRdb recomputed calls from the immunoSEQ multiplex PCR reads with MiXCR, one row per CDR3 protein. Among some 180,000 distinct CDR3 sequences listed, around 94% were seen once. The clonotype was recovered from a human donor with Susac syndrome. This sequence joins TRBV2 and TRBJ2-7; D uncertain. The sample was CD4+ T cells from PBMCs. The CDR3 DNA reads as TGTGCCAGCAGTGAAGAAGGCGGAACCTACGAGCAGTACTTC. Translating gives CASSEEGGTYEQYF.